In its sample, the clone carrying this TCR beta chain was seen many times. Regarding time point: patch test 3, about 24 weeks after DPC sensitization. Treatment described: therapeutic diphenylcyclopropenone sensitization with weekly scalp DPC. This entry comes from a study of human T cells and chemical hapten exposure. One entry per CDR3 protein results from TCRdb running MiXCR on the RACE reads. The table records roughly 150,000 distinct CDR3 sequences, around a quarter of them present only once. Germline assignment: CDR1 DFQATT and CDR2 SNEGSKA (reference sequence). The V and J ends lost 3 bases and 5 bases respectively, with 7 bases between them. CDR3 length: 11 residues.

V usage is TRBV20-1 and J usage is TRBJ2-5; D unclear. The source material was whole blood, sampled in connection with sensitization to the hapten diphenylcyclopropenone (DPC). The TCR originated in a woman under 30 with alopecia areata. Some clones in this sample may be carry-over from other donors' samples. CDR3 amino acids: CSASIGETQYF. CDR3 nucleotides: TGCAGTGCTAGCATCGGGGAGACCCAGTACTTC.